This is a list of T cell receptor beta chains from one sample in a study of blood T cells in healthy people across ages. One entry per CDR3 protein results from TCRdb running MiXCR on the 5' RACE reads. The data show roughly 800,000 distinct CDR3 sequences, with 25% seen just once and under 4% held by the top ten. The same data also went into a second study, on T cells of mothers and their children.

Sequenced sample: blood. Receptor source: a boy under 18 in good health. Both conserved end residues are part of each CDR3. Rows may omit the clone size; those that give it use once, few, many or a size class.

NA	TRBV7-9	CASSLVSVKEGYEQYF
NA	TRBV20-1	CSARQAANNEQFF
many	TRBV7-9	CASSSGTSWYEQYF
NA	TRBV20-1	CSARDRLQGWYEQYF
once	TRBV20-1	CSASEGRYNEQFF
NA	TRBV5-1	CASTVGSTFPGANVLTF
NA	TRBV6-5	CASRGDRGSYEQYF
once	TRBV7-6	CTSSLAWTGNTGELFF
NA	TRBV7-2	CASSRRGGYNQPQHF
NA	TRBV5-1	CASSFGSGGLVETQYF
few	TRBV9	CASSVGTATEAFF
NA	TRBV5-1	CASSWRTGTDTQYF
few	TRBV7-8	CASSVRPAPDTQYF
NA	TRBV12-3/TRBV12-4	CASCRGSSSYEQYF
NA	TRBV4-1	CASSQNGTGVNYGYTF
few	TRBV2	CASSEGQTNTEAFF
few	TRBV6-6	CASSPYRGGQFF
NA	TRBV4-3	CASSQEATLRYNEQFF
NA	TRBV19	CASGETTDTQYF
NA	TRBV9	CASKWVVQVGAQPQHF
few	TRBV7-9	CASSLVGTWETQYF
NA	TRBV29-1	CSVELAQGQDGELFF
NA	TRBV7-9	CASSPGARQPQHF
few	TRBV7-9	CASSGTTVGETQYF
few	TRBV28	CASSTPGTGVNEQFF
few	TRBV5-5	CAGSLGSTGPGETQYF
NA	TRBV19	CASSPQGTGETEAFF
NA	TRBV28	CASSLTGTSGGKDTQYF
few	TRBV27	CASSSPGQGRTQYF
few	TRBV4-3	CASSQEVAGGFYEQYF
few	TRBV7-9	CASSLAAAGDEQFF
NA	TRBV12-3/TRBV12-4	CAGTLGGWQEGGYTF
NA	TRBV7-9	CSSRAGTSGKTDTQYF
NA	TRBV29-1	CSVEAGANYGYTF
NA	TRBV5-6	CASSFVEALNYGYTF
few	TRBV30	CAWSDWTTNEKLFF
NA	TRBV12-3/TRBV12-4	CASNLRIKTDTQYF
few	TRBV3-1	CASSQDPQNYNSPLHF
NA	TRBV7-6	CASSFKAGSRLETQYF
few	TRBV7-9	CASSSGTGEGEKLFF
NA	TRBV7-2	CASSLGLAGGSSTDTQYF
many	TRBV5-1	CASSLVVGETQYF
few	TRBV2	CASSVERGPSYEQYF
NA	TRBV11-2	CASSLSLGREFNEQYF
NA	TRBV21-1	CASSNSSPGQVTYEQYF
few	TRBV24-1	CATSGTGNYNEQFF
few	TRBV7-9	CASSLGQVYGYTF
few	TRBV5-1	CASSPAGQANQPQHF
NA	TRBV29-1	CSVSDRGLGNTIYF
few	TRBV24-1	CATSKAVDRNEQFF
NA	TRBV4-1	CASSQDPSWSETQYF
once	TRBV29-1	CSVDREWETEYF
few	TRBV20-1	CSARGGHLLNTEAFF